These 20 T cell receptor beta chains came from one sample sequenced in a study of T cells and Merkel cell carcinoma outcomes. Method: immunoSEQ multiplex PCR; TCRdb's copy keeps in-frame clones and lacks some. The sample shows 250 to 300 clones, more than 90% of them seen only once. Source material: tumor tissue from Merkel cell carcinoma. The receptors stem from a human donor with Merkel cell carcinoma.

The V and J genes are TRBV9 and TRBJ2-3, with TRBD2 matching over 10 bases. V dropped 0 bases and J dropped 5; count of bases not matched to a gene: 9. CDR3 length equals 17 residues. Germline-derived CDR1 and CDR2 are SGDLS and YYNGEE. DNA for the CDR3: TGTGCCAGCAGCGTAGGTGGTAGCGGGGGGCTTGGAGATACGCAGTATTTT. Protein sequence: CASSVGGSGGLGDTQYF.

This clone has only a few counts. The chain links TRBV9 to TRBJ1-2, with 9 bases fitting TRBD1. The germline CDR1 and CDR2 sequences are SGDLS and YYNGEE. CDR3 size: 13 residues. Trimming cost V 3 bases and J 10 bases; bases outside gene matches: 7. CDR3 DNA: TGTGCCAGCAGCGCGGGACAGGGTGGCGACTACACCTTC. Translation: CASSAGQGGDYTF.

The V gene is TRBV5-5, the J gene TRBJ1-6; a possible D gene is TRBD1 (5 bases). The CDR3 runs 13 residues. CDR1 and CDR2 (germline): SGHKS, YYEKEE (reference sequence). Between the trimmed V and J ends, which lost 3 bases and 7 bases, there was a span of 8 bases. CDR3 sequence reads: CASSSGPNSPLHF. The CDR3 nucleotides read TGTGCCAGCAGCTCGGGACCCAATTCACCCCTCCACTTT.

The chain has TRBV4-1 and TRBJ2-5, with D perhaps matching TRBD1 or TRBD2 (6 bases each). Trimming shortened V by 0 bases and J by 0 bases, and 11 bases separated the two germline ends. Germline V CDR1 and CDR2: MGHRA, YSYEKL. The CDR3 is made up of 16 amino acids. CDR3 sequence reads: CASSQEGGTYQETQYF. For the CDR3, the DNA is TGCGCCAGCAGCCAAGAGGGCGGGACATACCAAGAGACCCAGTACTTC.

This clone has a handful of counts. V usage is TRBV29-1 and J usage is TRBJ2-7; no reliable D call. CDR3 length: 15 residues. Trimming pared 4 bases from V and 0 bases from J, leaving 16 bases between. Germline values: CDR1 SQVTM, CDR2 ANQGSEA. In DNA, the CDR3 is TGCAGCGTTGTTCCGGCAGAGATAAGCTCCTACGAGCAGTACTTC. This translates into CSVVPAEISSYEQYF.

The chain uses TRBV6-1 and TRBJ1-2, with D possibly matching TRBD1 (5 bases). CDR3 size: 12 residues. Deletions cut 4 bases from V and 2 bases from J, with 5 bases between. Germline V gene data show CDR1 as MNHNS and CDR2 as SASEGT. The CDR3, as DNA: TGTGCCAGCAGTGCAGGGAACTATGGCTACACCTTC. Protein: CASSAGNYGYTF.

The rearrangement joins TRBV5-1 to TRBJ2-6, with 7 bases matching TRBD1. The ends lost 4 bases at V and 2 bases at J; junction bases unmatched: 27. The CDR3 spans 23 residues. Germline V lookup: CDR1 SGHRS, CDR2 YFSETQ. CDR3: CASSKSPKTHLQGSSPGANVLTF. DNA of the CDR3: TGCGCCAGCAGCAAGTCCCCAAAAACCCACCTACAGGGGTCCTCCCCTGGGGCCAACGTCCTGACTTTC.

The rearrangement joins TRBV6-5 to TRBJ2-6, with D unclear. V was shortened by 2 bases and J by 4 bases, with 6 bases between the two germline ends. The V gene's germline CDR1 is MNHEY and CDR2 SVGAGI. The CDR3 spans 14 residues. CDR3 in DNA: TGTGCCAGCAGTTACGGACCCGGGGCCAACGTCCTGACTTTC. Translating it yields CASSYGPGANVLTF.

The chain links TRBV19 to TRBJ1-5, with a tentative D call TRBD1 (5 bases). Between the trimmed V and J ends, which lost 9 bases and 9 bases, there was a span of 21 bases. The CDR3 is 14 amino acids. Germline values: CDR1 LNHDA, CDR2 SQIVND (reference sequence). As DNA, the CDR3 is TGTGCCAGCACTCCTGGCCAGGGTAGTTGGCCCCAGCATTTT. Protein sequence: CASTPGQGSWPQHF.

Only one count was recorded for this clone. V is TRBV15 and J is TRBJ2-5; D assignment may be TRBD1 or TRBD2 (5 bases each). The CDR3 consists of 14 residues. The V gene lost 3 bases and the J gene lost 1 base, with 9 bases spanning the gap. Germline V gene data show CDR1 as LNHNV and CDR2 as YYDKDF (reference sequence). The DNA for the CDR3 is TGTGCCACCAGCAGGGGGACGGTCCAAGAGACCCAGTACTTC. Amino acids: CATSRGTVQETQYF.

The chain has TRBV5-4 and TRBJ2-2; TRBD2 matches at 14 bases. Germline trimming cut 4 bases from V and 1 base from J; bases unmatched to any gene: 3. The CDR3 contains 17 residues. The germline V gene encodes CDR1 SGHNT and CDR2 YYREEE (reference sequence). For the CDR3, the DNA is TGTGCCAGCAGCAAGGGACTAGCGGGGGAGAACACCGGGGAGCTGTTTTTT. Protein: CASSKGLAGENTGELFF.

The CDR3 here is CTSSLKTVPVTEAFF. The CDR3 nucleotides are TGCACCAGCAGCCTCAAGACAGTACCTGTCACTGAAGCTTTCTTT. This chain connects TRBV1 to TRBJ1-1; the table assigns TRBD1, which was not confirmed against the DNA. TRBV1 is noted as a pseudogene. The CDR3 length is 15 residues.

The rearrangement links TRBV7-9 to TRBJ2-1; D unclear. Trimming took off 4 bases at V and 8 bases at J, with 9 bases between the two ends. Germline V lookup: CDR1 SEHNR, CDR2 FQNEAQ (reference sequence). The CDR3 extends over 12 amino acids. The CDR3 protein is CASSSGVDEQFF. CDR3 sequence (DNA): TGTGCCAGCAGCTCAGGCGTGGATGAGCAGTTCTTC.

Only one count was recorded for this clone. The V and J genes are TRBV20-1 and TRBJ2-7; 7 nucleotides match TRBD2. V gave up 5 bases and J gave up 12 bases; unmatched junction bases: 10. The CDR3 extends over 11 amino acids. In germline, CDR1 is DFQATT, CDR2 SNEGSKA (reference sequence). The CDR3 sequence is CSAGWREWMYF. The CDR3 DNA reads as TGCAGTGCTGGGTGGCGGGAGTGGATGTACTTC.

The rearrangement joins TRBV5-1 to TRBJ2-7; possible D gene TRBD2, 5 bases. The CDR3 sequence is 13 residues long. V was cut by 0 bases and J by 4 bases, with 8 bases left in between. Per germline, CDR1 SGHRS and CDR2 YFSETQ. CDR3 protein: CASSLVPGYEQYF. CDR3 bases: TGCGCCAGCAGCTTGGTGCCGGGGTACGAGCAGTACTTC.

This clone was seen once. Germline is not matched at one junction end, which may reflect a read error. The chain is built from TRBV5-1 and TRBJ2-7, with D maybe TRBD2 (5 bases). From germline, CDR1 is SGHRS and CDR2 YFSETQ. The CDR3 is made up of 10 amino acids. The CDR3 DNA is TGCGCCAGCAGCCCCGAGGGCCAACACTTC. Protein: CASSPEGQHF. Full variable domain (remainder filled in from reference TRBV5-1 and TRBJ2-7): KAGVTQTPRYLIKTRGQQVTLSCSPISGHRSVSWYQQTPGQGLQFLFEYFSETQRNKGNFPGRFSGRQFSNSRSEMNVSTLELGDSALYLCASSPEGQHFGPGTRLTVT.

The chain joins TRBV28 to TRBJ1-2, with D perhaps matching TRBD1 (6 bases). The CDR3 extends over 13 amino acids. Per germline, CDR1 MDHEN and CDR2 SYDVKM. The V end lost 2 bases, the J end lost 8 bases, and 12 bases lay between the germline ends. CDR3 in DNA: TGTGCCAGCAGTTTAGACGAGGGGGACGGCTACACCTTC. This codes for CASSLDEGDGYTF.

This clone was observed once. The rearrangement joins TRBV28 to TRBJ2-7, with D perhaps TRBD2 (7 bases). Germline CDR1 is MDHEN and CDR2 is SYDVKM. Trimming removed 5 bases from V and 8 bases from J, with 16 bases in between. CDR3 size: 13 residues. DNA for the CDR3: TGTGCCAGCAGTCAACCCCCGGGGGGCCAGCAGTACTTC. Residues: CASSQPPGGQQYF.

The gene calls are TRBV10-3 and TRBJ2-7; 12 bases match TRBD2. The CDR3 runs 13 residues. Trimming cost V 6 bases and J 5 bases; bases outside gene matches: 2. The germline gives CDR1 ENHRY, CDR2 SYGVKD. The CDR3 sequence: CAISWTSGDEQYF. CDR3 nucleotides: TGTGCCATCAGCTGGACTAGCGGGGACGAGCAGTACTTC.

This sequence joins TRBV6-5 and TRBJ1-2; possible D gene TRBD1, 5 bases. The CDR3 totals 13 residues. The germline V gene encodes CDR1 MNHEY and CDR2 SVGAGI. With 4 bases removed from V and 7 bases from J, the gap between germline ends came to 13 bases. The CDR3 here is CASSFQGGGGYTF. The CDR3 nucleotides are TGTGCCAGCAGTTTCCAGGGAGGAGGTGGCTACACCTTC.